This T cell receptor (beta chain) was captured in a study of PD-1 blockade in mismatch repair-deficient tumors. Overall study: All were previously treated, progressing patients with over 9 mismatch repair-deficient cancer types.

This table comes from immunoSEQ multiplex PCR, and its TCRdb copy is limited to in-frame clones, with some not included. The sample has 70,000 to 90,000 clones, more than 80% seen once; the top ten hold approximately 5.5%. CDR1 is LNHDA and CDR2 is SQIVND in the germline V gene (reference sequence). The length of the CDR3 is 14 residues. V was clipped by 3 bases and J by 5 bases; unmatched bases: 5. The chain links TRBV19 to TRBJ2-5; the match to TRBD2 covers 8 bases. The TCR was taken from an adult with mismatch repair-deficient cancer. Sequencing was performed on peripheral blood, taken 44 weeks after starting pembrolizumab. The DNA of the CDR3 is TGTGCCAGTAGTATCCGGGGGGGCGCGGAGACCCAGTACTTC. It specifies CASSIRGGAETQYF.